Described below is a single T cell receptor (beta chain) sequence and its context. Its antigen target is currently unknown. There are no base qualities to consult, and no much larger clone falls within one base. The collaborating institutions used their own protocols to collect whole blood in K2EDTA tubes. For TCRbeta analysis, collaborators shipped samples as frozen whole blood, isolated PBMCs, or DNA extracted from either of those sample types. The sample originates from a study of blood T cell repertoires in COVID-19 (dated by TCRdb to 2018 to 2021). For the study in its entirety: Collaborator samples came from the United States, Italy and Spain and covered acute and convalescent phases of COVID-19. The prospective study material was composed of cDNA or gDNA derived from T cells, B-cell-depleted T cells, or PBMCs. The dataset comprised deeply sampled blood TCRbeta repertoires from subjects exposed to, actively infected with, or recovered from COVID-19. Sample metadata almost always included a de-identified subject ID, COVID-19 status, age in years and sex. The repertoires were made available in a free public database intended to serve as a resource for research on the immune response to SARS-CoV-2. Where available, HLA class I and class II types were taken from metadata supplied by the sample provider and were not determined by assay-based typing. The samples were drawn from two sources: the first 160 participants of the ongoing ImmuneRACE study, and over 950 subjects contributed by 6 global collaborators. What the work shows at the level of the full study, not this receptor alone: The amount of clinical and demographic metadata varied by source and participant and was provided uncurated.

TCRbeta CDR3 regions were amplified from genomic DNA by means of the immunoSEQ Assay, a bias-controlled multiplex PCR. For the original study's pipeline: The number of nucleated cells in each sample was estimated by amplification of reference gene primers within the assay. To quantify the absolute abundance of each unique TCRbeta CDR3 rearrangement, sequence reads were collapsed and filtered. For each sample, productive Simpson clonality was calculated as the square root of Simpson's diversity index across productive rearrangements. Imported from immuneACCESS, the table was reduced by TCRdb to in-frame sequences with V and J called. These copies leave out some clones; in studies compared against another copy, an unresolved V gene accounts for under half, and the cause of the remainder is not known. The D gene and trimming were derived from the DNA, and the V and J assignments and clone size from that table. The sample profile shows 150,000 to 200,000 clones; 75% to 90% of them were found once. Jointly, the top ten make up 11% of the sample.

The cysteine opens and the phenylalanine closes a CDR3 of 20 amino acids. Of all the DNA, just the CDR3 is kept, 60 bases in frame from base 1. Trimming accounts for 4 bases at V and 0 bases at J, while the number of junction bases matched to no gene is 12. For CDR1 and CDR2, the germline V gene lists SGHVS and FNYEAQ. Sample: peripheral blood. The source is a human donor with active or convalescent COVID-19. The donor label of this sample is uncertain. This sequence uses TRBV7-6 and TRBJ2-1; TRBD2 aligns with 13 central bases. The nucleotide sequence is given as TGTGCCAGCAGCTACCCGGTGACTAGCGGGAGGAGGGGCTCCTACAATGAGCAGTTCTTC. Its product reads: CASSYPVTSGRRGSYNEQFF.